This passage covers 19 T cell receptor beta chains from one sample sequenced in a study of blood T cell repertoires in COVID-19. Sequenced by immunoSEQ multiplex PCR; TCRdb stores in-frame clones only, minus some. The sample lists 310,000 or so clones, 86% occurring once. The sequenced material came from PBMCs or T cells enriched from blood (not recorded which). The receptor set was obtained from a woman between 18 and 29 years old who had recovered from COVID-19.

This clone was seen only once. This chain joins TRBV12-3 or TRBV12-4 and TRBJ1-4; 7 nucleotides match TRBD1. With 5 bases clipped from V and 3 bases from J, the junction kept 0 bases outside the gene matches. This CDR3 is 13 amino acids long. The CDR3 is CASSGQANEKLFF. In DNA, the CDR3 is TGTGCCAGCAGTGGACAGGCTAATGAAAAACTGTTTTTT.

V gene TRBV6-5 combines with J gene TRBJ1-2, with D perhaps TRBD1 (6 bases). Looked up from germline, CDR1 is MNHEY and CDR2 is SVGAGI. CDR3 size: 14 residues. V lost 6 bases to trimming and J lost 5 bases, with 16 bases between them. CDR3 sequence: CASSPGTGSYGYTF. The CDR3 coding sequence is TGTGCCAGCAGCCCAGGAACAGGGAGTTATGGCTACACCTTC.

The J gene is TRBJ2-2, the V gene TRBV7-9; TRBD1 might be the D (5 bases). Germline V gene lookup returns CDR1 SEHNR and CDR2 FQNEAQ (reference sequence). The CDR3 runs to 16 residues. V was trimmed by 4 bases and J by 1 base, leaving 13 bases between them. CDR3 sequence reads: CASSSTVSLNTGELFF. The DNA of the CDR3 is TGTGCCAGCAGCTCGACAGTTTCCTTGAACACCGGGGAGCTGTTTTTT.

The rearrangement links TRBV18 to TRBJ1-3; TRBD1 might be the D (6 bases). CDR3 size: 15 residues. V was pared by 4 bases and J by 1 base, with 11 bases between. Germline V gene data show CDR1 as KGHSH and CDR2 as LQKENI. CDR3 sequence: CASSRSQGSGNTIYF. The CDR3 DNA reads as TGTGCCAGCTCACGCTCACAGGGTTCTGGAAACACCATATATTTT.

The gene calls are TRBV5-1 and TRBJ2-2, with D possibly TRBD1 on 7 matching bases. Germline loops: CDR1 SGHRS, CDR2 YFSETQ. V was cut by 0 bases and J by 5 bases, with 11 bases left in between. The CDR3 is 15 residues long. The CDR3 nucleotides are TGCGCCAGCAGCTTGGGCCAGGGGGGAACCGGGGAGCTGTTTTTT. Protein product: CASSLGQGGTGELFF.

The chain is built from TRBV5-1 and TRBJ1-1; D unresolved. The CDR3 runs to 14 residues. Germline V lookup: CDR1 SGHRS, CDR2 YFSETQ. Trimming took 0 bases from V and 1 from J, leaving 7 bases between them. The CDR3: CASSLDLRNTEAFF. The CDR3 coding sequence is TGCGCCAGCAGCTTGGACCTGCGGAACACTGAAGCTTTCTTT.

The sample holds one count of this clone. The gene calls are TRBV6-1 and TRBJ1-4; 7 bases fit TRBD1. The CDR3 runs to 19 residues. The J segment lost 7 bases and the V segment lost 3 bases, leaving 20 bases of the junction unmatched. From germline, CDR1 is MNHNS and CDR2 SASEGT. DNA of the CDR3: TGTGCCAGCAGTGACCTTACGGACAGGTCCCTCAGTTTTGGTGAAAAACTGTTTTTT. Translation: CASSDLTDRSLSFGEKLFF.

This clone came up a few times. This chain links TRBV19 with TRBJ1-1, with 8 positions matching TRBD1. This CDR3 has 14 amino acids. Germline values: CDR1 LNHDA, CDR2 SQIVND (reference sequence). Unmatched junction bases numbered 7, after V lost 5 bases and J lost 5 bases. The CDR3 region has the DNA TGTGCCAGTAGTGCCACAGGGGGTTGGACTGAAGCTTTCTTT. It translates to CASSATGGWTEAFF.

This chain connects TRBV7-8 to TRBJ1-1; D unresolved. Germline CDR1 and CDR2: SGHVS and FQNEAQ. Trimming cost V 6 bases and J 1 base, with 21 bases left between them. The CDR3 has 17 amino acids. The CDR3 DNA is TGTGCCAGCAGTCTCCCCACGGGGAGGAAGGGGAACACTGAAGCTTTCTTT. Translated: CASSLPTGRKGNTEAFF.

V and J are TRBV19 and TRBJ2-6, with 7 bases lining up with TRBD1. Germline lookup yields CDR1 LNHDA and CDR2 SQIVND (reference sequence). The length of the CDR3 is 20 residues. The trim removed 5 bases at V and 2 bases at J, leaving 18 bases unmatched. The CDR3 reads CASSFAPRQGILPGANVLTF. The CDR3, as DNA: TGTGCCAGTAGTTTTGCACCTCGACAGGGTATTCTTCCTGGGGCCAACGTCCTGACTTTC.

CDR3 protein: CASAGTGDTGELFF. DNA of the CDR3: TGTGCCAGTGCCGGGACAGGGGACACCGGGGAGCTGTTTTTT. The rearrangement uses TRBV19 and TRBJ2-2; 10 bases align to TRBD1. J gave up 3 bases and V 8 bases, and 3 bases lay outside the gene matches. Germline V gives CDR1 LNHDA, CDR2 SQIVND (reference sequence). There are 14 residues in the CDR3.

This clone was detected only once. This chain uses TRBV30 with TRBJ1-2; possibly TRBD1 for D (5 bases). The ends were cut back, 0 bases at V and 8 bases at J, with 13 bases in the middle. The CDR3 runs to 13 residues. Germline values: CDR1 GTSNPN, CDR2 SVGIG (reference sequence). CDR3 protein: CAWSVVTGMGYTF. The DNA of the CDR3 is TGTGCCTGGAGTGTGGTCACAGGAATGGGCTACACCTTC.

The chain uses TRBV19 and TRBJ2-2; weak D call: TRBD1 (5 bases). Germline CDR1 LNHDA, CDR2 SQIVND (reference sequence). The V gene lost 10 bases and the J gene lost 4 bases, with 13 bases spanning the gap. The CDR3 covers 13 residues. The CDR3 nucleotides are TGTGCCACCCCAGGGTTGCGCACCGGGGAGCTGTTTTTT. This translates into CATPGLRTGELFF.

CDR3 in amino acids: CASSLGQYQETQYF. The CDR3 DNA sequence: TGCGCCAGCAGCTTGGGACAGTACCAAGAGACCCAGTACTTC. The J gene is TRBJ2-5, the V gene TRBV5-1, with D tentatively TRBD1 (5 bases). Germline V gene lookup returns CDR1 SGHRS and CDR2 YFSETQ. The CDR3 is made up of 14 amino acids. Trimming pared 0 bases from V and 0 bases from J, leaving 6 bases between.

The V gene is TRBV9, the J gene TRBJ2-1; D may be TRBD2 (5 bases). This CDR3 has 16 residues. Germline values: CDR1 SGDLS, CDR2 YYNGEE. V gave up 0 bases and J gave up 7 bases, with 17 bases separating them. CDR3 coding DNA: TGTGCCAGCAGCGTAGATCTAGCAGAGAGAGGAAATGAGCAGTTCTTC. Translated: CASSVDLAERGNEQFF.

The chain combines TRBV19 with TRBJ1-4, with 8 nucleotides matching TRBD1. Trimming took 4 bases from V and 4 from J; bases not matched to a gene: 11. The germline gives CDR1 LNHDA, CDR2 SQIVND (reference sequence). CDR3 length: 17 amino acids. In DNA, the CDR3 is TGTGCCAGTAGTAGCGGTCAGACAGGGGCGTTTAATGAAAAACTGTTTTTT. Amino acid sequence: CASSSGQTGAFNEKLFF. Filled out from reference TRBV19 and TRBJ1-4, the complete variable domain reads DGGITQSPKYLFRKEGQNVTLSCEQNLNHDAMYWYRQDPGQGLRLIYYSQIVNDFQKGDIAEGYSVSREKKESFPLTVTSAQKNPTAFYLCASSSGQTGAFNEKLFFGSGTQLSVL.

The chain is built from TRBV3-1 (or the pseudogene TRBV3-2) and TRBJ1-1; D gene uncertain. V lost 1 base and J lost 7, with 7 bases in between. The CDR3 covers 12 residues. Germline loops: CDR1 LGHDT, CDR2 YNNKEL (reference sequence). CDR3 in amino acids: CASSQVRGEAFF. For the CDR3, the DNA is TGTGCCAGCAGCCAAGTCAGAGGTGAAGCTTTCTTT.

This rearrangement joins TRBV10-2 to TRBJ1-2, with 9 bases matching TRBD1. CDR3 length equals 15 residues. The ends lost 7 bases at V and 3 bases at J; junction bases unmatched: 9. Looked up from germline, CDR1 is WSHSY and CDR2 is SAAADI. The DNA of the CDR3 is TGCGCCAGCAAGATGGGACAGGGAAACGACTATGGCTACACCTTC. Amino acids: CASKMGQGNDYGYTF.

The rearrangement uses TRBV30 and TRBJ1-1; no firm D call. Germline CDR1 is GTSNPN and CDR2 is SVGIG (reference sequence). V was shortened by 7 bases and J by 0 bases, with 24 bases between the two germline ends. The length of the CDR3 is 17 residues. For the CDR3, the DNA is TGTGCCTCGTATCGCGGGGAAATCTTTAACTTGAACACTGAAGCTTTCTTT. Its protein product is CASYRGEIFNLNTEAFF.